This TCR beta chain was sequenced during a study of T cell changes during pregnancy in multiple sclerosis. Method: immunoSEQ multiplex PCR; TCRdb's copy keeps in-frame clones and lacks some. The data contain around 20,000 clones, 89% of them seen just once; the ten biggest clones take up 7.5%. Germline V lookup: CDR1 SGDLS, CDR2 YYNGEE. V shed 4 bases and J shed 5 bases, with 21 bases lying between them. The CDR3 totals 16 residues. Sequencing used CD8+ T cells from peripheral blood mononuclear cells, obtained in the second trimester of pregnancy. J is TRBJ1-2 and V is TRBV9; D remains ambiguous. This clonotype was sampled from a female donor in good health, enrolled as a control in a pregnancy study. For the CDR3, the DNA is TGTGCCAGCAGCTCTAACGTAGACGAGGTTAGGTATGGCTACACCTTC. Translation gives CASSSNVDEVRYGYTF. The full variable domain, its missing parts supplied by reference TRBV9 and TRBJ1-2, is DSGVTQTPKHLITATGQRVTLRCSPRSGDLSVYWYQQSLDQGLQFLIQYYNGEERAKGNILERFSAQQFPDLHSELNLSSLELGDSALYFCASSSNVDEVRYGYTFGSGTRLTVV.